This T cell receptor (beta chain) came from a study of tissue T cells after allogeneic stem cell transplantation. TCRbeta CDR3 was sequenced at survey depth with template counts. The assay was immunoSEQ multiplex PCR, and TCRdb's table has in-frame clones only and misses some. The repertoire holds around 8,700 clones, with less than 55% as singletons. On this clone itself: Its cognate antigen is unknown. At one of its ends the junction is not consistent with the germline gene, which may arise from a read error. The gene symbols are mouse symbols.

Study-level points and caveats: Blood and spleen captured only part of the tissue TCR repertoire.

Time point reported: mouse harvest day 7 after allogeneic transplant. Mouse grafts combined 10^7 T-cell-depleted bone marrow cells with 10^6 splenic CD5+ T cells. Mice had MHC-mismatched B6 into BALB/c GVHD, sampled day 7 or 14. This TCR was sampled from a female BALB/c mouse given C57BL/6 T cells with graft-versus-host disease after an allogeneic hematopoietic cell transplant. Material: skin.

The CDR3 sequence: CASGFTGIDTEVFF. CDR3 DNA (partial): TGTGCTAGCGGTTTCACAGGGATAGACACAGAAGTCTTC. The rearrangement links TRBV29 to TRBJ1-1; D perhaps matches TRBD1 (6 bases). The read terminates 1 residue before the CDR3 end, so the remaining end is supplied by the germline J gene. The germline V gene encodes CDR1 MSHET and CDR2 SYDVDS. The CDR3 contains 14 residues. Supplemented by reference TRBV29 and TRBJ1-1, the full variable domain reads DMKVTQMPRYLIKRMGENVLLECGQDMSHETMYWYRQDPGLGLQLIYISYDVDSNSEGDIPKGYRVSRKKREHFSLILDSAKTNQTSVYFCASGFTGIDTEVFFGKGTRLTVV.